One and the same sample provided the 21 T cell receptor beta chains below, sequenced in a study of human T cells and chemical hapten exposure. TCRdb re-derived calls from the RACE reads in MiXCR, one entry per CDR3 protein. The data contain some 81,000 distinct CDR3 sequences, roughly 11% of them seen just once; the ten biggest clones take up approximately 1.4%. Time point reported: patch test 2, 6 weeks after DPC sensitization. As to treatment: therapeutic diphenylcyclopropenone sensitization with weekly scalp DPC. The sequencing here drew on whole blood, taken in connection with sensitization to the hapten diphenylcyclopropenone (DPC). These receptors originate from a man in his late teens or twenties with alopecia areata. Some clones in this sample may be carry-over from other donors' samples.

This clonotype was recorded once. This sequence joins TRBV21-1 and TRBJ2-7; whether TRBD1, the table's D call, matches the DNA was not checked. TRBV21-1 is a pseudogene. CDR3 size: 12 residues. The CDR3 DNA is TGTGCCAGCGGGGGACGGTCCTACGAGCAGTACTTC. Its translation is CASGGRSYEQYF.

The chain recombines TRBV7-6 with TRBJ2-1; TRBD2 matches 8 bases. This CDR3 has 13 residues. V lost 6 bases and J lost 6; bases outside the gene matches: 4. Germline values: CDR1 SGHVS, CDR2 FNYEAQ. CDR3 region: CASSYGTSNEQFF. CDR3 DNA: TGTGCCAGCAGTTATGGGACTAGCAATGAGCAGTTCTTC.

The rearrangement links TRBV28 to TRBJ2-7; D gene ambiguous. V was pared by 6 bases and J by 1 base, with 13 bases between. The germline V gene has CDR1 MDHEN and CDR2 SYDVKM. This CDR3 is 14 amino acids long. CDR3 DNA sequence: TGTGCCAGCAGCGCACAGAAGATTTCCTACGAGCAGTACTTC. It encodes CASSAQKISYEQYF. The whole variable domain, remainder taken from reference TRBV28 and TRBJ2-7, is DVKVTQSSRYLVKRTGEKVFLECVQDMDHENMFWYRQDPGLGLRLIYFSYDVKMKEKGDIPEGYSVSREKKERFSLILESASTNQTSMYLCASSAQKISYEQYFGPGTRLTVT.

This clonotype has ten or more counts. V and J are TRBV12-3 or TRBV12-4 and TRBJ1-1; no reliable D call. Trimming took 2 bases from V and 5 from J, leaving 12 bases between them. This CDR3 region has 14 residues. CDR3 in amino acids: CASSLRRVGTEAFF. The CDR3 nucleotides are TGTGCCAGCAGTTTACGTAGGGTGGGGACTGAAGCTTTCTTT.

This clonotype has a handful of counts. The chain employs TRBV28 and TRBJ1-2, with D uncertain. Germline CDR1 MDHEN, CDR2 SYDVKM. Trimming stripped 2 bases from V and 7 bases from J, with 8 bases between. This CDR3 contains 12 residues. In DNA form, the CDR3 reads TGTGCCAGCAGTTTAACCCCGGTTGGCTACACCTTC. This sequence encodes CASSLTPVGYTF.

At least ten counts were recorded for this clonotype. The CDR3 sequence is CASSFTTNEKLFF. DNA of the CDR3: TGTGCCAGCAGTTTCACAACTAATGAAAAACTGTTTTTT. The chain combines TRBV12-3 or TRBV12-4 with TRBJ1-4; D not certain. The CDR3 spans 13 residues. V was trimmed by 3 bases and J by 0 bases, leaving 2 bases between them.

This clonotype was detected ten times or more. The genes are TRBV6-5 and TRBJ2-6; 9 bases align to TRBD1. The CDR3 consists of 18 residues. Germline V gene sequence: CDR1 MNHEY, CDR2 SVGAGI. The V gene end was trimmed by 6 bases and the J gene end by 2 bases; junction bases not matched to a gene: 11. The CDR3 DNA sequence: TGTGCCAGCAGCCACCCCCGGGACAGGGTAACTGGGGCCAACGTCCTGACTTTC. Translating it yields CASSHPRDRVTGANVLTF.

V gene TRBV7-9 combines with J gene TRBJ1-4, with D tentatively TRBD1 (5 bases). The germline V gene has CDR1 SEHNR and CDR2 FQNEAQ (reference sequence). This CDR3 contains 15 residues. Trimming removed 3 bases at V and 7 bases at J, with 15 bases between. CDR3 in DNA: TGTGCCAGCAGCTTCATGACAGCCTCTCCTGAAAAACTGTTTTTT. It is translated as CASSFMTASPEKLFF.

The sample holds many counts of this clonotype. This chain uses TRBV7-3 with TRBJ2-7; no definite D call. This CDR3 is 11 amino acids long. The V end was cut by 5 bases, the J end by 3 bases, with 5 bases between. From germline, CDR1 is SGHTA and CDR2 FQGTGA. This chain's CDR3 is CASSQIYEQYV. DNA of the CDR3: TGTGCCAGCAGCCAGATCTACGAGCAGTACGTC.

This clonotype was observed many times. The chain couples TRBV5-6 to TRBJ2-7; TRBD1 agrees at 9 bases. The CDR3 contains 15 residues. CDR1 is SGHDT and CDR2 is YYEEEE in the germline V gene. The V and J ends lost 4 bases and 5 bases, in that order; junction bases with no gene match: 10. CDR3 in DNA: TGTGCCAGCAGCAGCCCGACAGGGGGAGGAGACGAGCAGTACTTC. Residues: CASSSPTGGGDEQYF.

The V gene is TRBV7-9, the J gene TRBJ2-3, with D hard to call. The V and J ends lost 5 bases and 4 bases respectively, with 16 bases between them. The germline V gene has CDR1 SEHNR and CDR2 FQNEAQ (reference sequence). The CDR3 sequence is 15 residues long. The chain's CDR3 is CASSSRVPSADTQYF. The CDR3 DNA reads TGTGCCAGCAGCAGCCGGGTCCCTTCGGCAGATACGCAGTATTTT.

This clonotype was observed a few times. The CDR3 sequence: CASSYGAARVTGELFF. In nucleotides, the CDR3 is TGTGCCAGCAGTTATGGGGCAGCTCGAGTCACCGGGGAGCTGTTTTTT. V and J are TRBV28 and TRBJ2-2, with D tentatively TRBD1 (5 bases). V was clipped by 4 bases and J by 4 bases, with 16 bases between them. The CDR3 has 16 amino acids. Germline CDR1 MDHEN, CDR2 SYDVKM.

The chain carries TRBV28 and TRBJ2-2, with 10 bases identical to TRBD2. CDR1 and CDR2 from the germline V gene are MDHEN and SYDVKM. V lost 1 base and J lost 7; bases outside the gene matches: 6. The CDR3 extends over 16 amino acids. CDR3 nucleotide sequence: TGTGCCAGCAGTTTATTGAGACTAGCGGGTGGCGGGGAGCTGTTTTTT. As protein: CASSLLRLAGGGELFF.

The gene calls are TRBV19 and TRBJ1-2; possibly TRBD1 for D (6 bases). Germline CDR1 LNHDA, CDR2 SQIVND (reference sequence). This CDR3 has 16 residues. Between the trimmed V and J ends, which lost 3 bases and 4 bases, there was a span of 18 bases. The CDR3 sequence is CASSIKLRGQTYGYTF. As DNA, the CDR3 is TGTGCCAGTAGTATTAAGCTTCGTGGACAGACCTATGGCTACACCTTC. Looking up the rest from reference TRBV19 and TRBJ1-2 gives the full variable domain: DGGITQSPKYLFRKEGQNVTLSCEQNLNHDAMYWYRQDPGQGLRLIYYSQIVNDFQKGDIAEGYSVSREKKESFPLTVTSAQKNPTAFYLCASSIKLRGQTYGYTFGSGTRLTVV.

There are many counts of this clonotype. The chain links TRBV29-1 to TRBJ1-6; D might be TRBD1 (5 bases). CDR3 size: 13 residues. Trimming took off 7 bases at V and 8 bases at J, with 15 bases between the two ends. Germline V gene lookup returns CDR1 SQVTM and CDR2 ANQGSEA. The chain's CDR3 is CSARAGTDSPLHF. CDR3 coding DNA: TGCAGCGCCCGAGCGGGGACGGATTCACCCCTCCACTTT. The full variable domain, completed using reference TRBV29-1 and TRBJ1-6, is SAVISQKPSRDICQRGTSLTIQCQVDSQVTMMFWYRQQPGQSLTLIATANQGSEATYESGFVIDKFPISRPNLTFSTLTVSNMSPEDSSIYLCSARAGTDSPLHFGNGTRLTVT.

The V and J genes are TRBV7-9 and TRBJ2-7; D may be TRBD1 (5 bases). Trimming pared 3 bases from V and 3 bases from J, leaving 12 bases between. This CDR3 spans 14 amino acids. Germline V gives CDR1 SEHNR, CDR2 FQNEAQ (reference sequence). The CDR3 loop is CASSFPGRLYEQYV. CDR3 in DNA: TGTGCCAGCAGCTTTCCAGGGCGCCTCTACGAGCAGTACGTC.

This clonotype was counted only a few times. The V gene is TRBV5-1, the J gene TRBJ2-2; 10 nucleotides align to TRBD1. Germline CDR1 and CDR2: SGHRS and YFSETQ. V lost 10 bases and J lost 6; bases outside the gene matches: 3. The CDR3 spans 12 residues. In nucleotides, the CDR3 is TGCGCCGTCGGACAGGGGGCCGGGGAGCTGTTTTTT. Amino acids: CAVGQGAGELFF.

The chain carries TRBV6-2 or TRBV6-3 and TRBJ1-5; TRBD1 agrees at 7 bases. Looked up from germline, CDR1 is MNHEY and CDR2 is SVGEGT. CDR3 length: 16 amino acids. V trimming: 5 bases; J trimming: 4 bases; junction bases outside the gene matches: 11. CDR3 DNA: TGTGCCAGCAGTGCATCCCACAGGGGAAGGAATCAGCCCCAGCATTTT. It is translated as CASSASHRGRNQPQHF.

This clonotype was detected only a few times. This chain joins TRBV9 and TRBJ2-1, with unresolved D. CDR1 and CDR2 from the germline V gene are SGDLS and YYNGEE. The germline V and J ends were trimmed by 0 bases and 15 bases, with 13 bases remaining between them. The CDR3 consists of 12 residues. The DNA of the CDR3 is TGTGCCAGCAGCGTAGCCGGGTTCCCGATGTTCTTC. Translation: CASSVAGFPMFF.

This clonotype was recorded a few times. V and J are TRBV5-1 and TRBJ2-3; D gene uncertain. CDR1 and CDR2 from the germline V gene are SGHRS and YFSETQ. The CDR3 consists of 13 residues. The ends were cut back, 0 bases at V and 4 bases at J, with 6 bases in the middle. CDR3 coding DNA: TGCGCCAGCAGCTTGGATATAGCAGATACGCAGTATTTT. Translating it yields CASSLDIADTQYF.

This clonotype turned up a few times. The rearrangement links TRBV12-3 or TRBV12-4 to TRBJ1-2; tentative D call: TRBD1 (5 bases). V was clipped by 1 base and J by 7 bases, with 7 bases between them. The CDR3 length is 12 residues. CDR3 in DNA: TGTGCCAGCAGTTTAGGGACACCTGGCTACACCTTC. Protein: CASSLGTPGYTF.